The source of this TCR beta chain is a study of blood T cell repertoires in COVID-19. V lost 10 bases to trimming and J lost 2 bases, with 15 bases between them. CDR1 and CDR2 (germline): LNHDA, SQIVND (reference sequence). The CDR3 totals 13 residues. TCRdb's copy holds only in-frame clones and misses some; the assay was immunoSEQ multiplex PCR. The sample contains 50,000 to 65,000 clones, about 85% of which appear only once. The TCR was taken from a human donor in a cohort sampled during active COVID-19. The sequencing sample was made of peripheral blood. The chain couples TRBV19 to TRBJ2-7, with D perhaps TRBD2 (5 bases). CDR3 nucleotides: TGTGCCACCGAAAAGGACGGGACCTACGAGCAGTACTTC. Protein sequence: CATEKDGTYEQYF.